Listed here are 28 T cell receptor beta chains from one sample, sequenced in a study of tumor-infiltrating lymphocytes in primary liver carcinoma. Unsorted whole blood supplied the blood RNA, and germline DNA was isolated too. The input was 500 ng total RNA; TCR beta cDNA was made from it with a constant-region primer. Investigators got TCR beta libraries out of three nested multiplex PCR rounds, done with slightly modified ARM-PCR. PCR rounds one and two used TRBV1-TRBV30 forward primers with a C-beta reverse primer for 10 cycles each. TCRdb re-analysed the multiplex PCR reads in MiXCR, keeping a single row per CDR3 protein. Here the sample spans 300,000 to 350,000 distinct CDR3 sequences, 58% being singletons. The material sequenced was peripheral blood. The receptors stem from a woman aged 30 to 39 with primary liver carcinoma and hepatitis B virus infection.

About this clonotype: A clone one base away is much larger, so this may be a read error. The V gene is TRBV4-2, the J gene TRBJ1-1, with unresolved D. V lost 7 bases to trimming and J lost 1 base, with 16 bases between them. The length of the CDR3 is 15 residues. Per the germline V gene, CDR1 is LGHNA and CDR2 is YNFKEQ. CDR3 sequence (DNA): TGTGCCAGCAACCCCCTTGGGCAGAAGAACACTGAAGCTTTCTTT. This gives the protein CASNPLGQKNTEAFF.

A few counts support this clonotype. The chain combines TRBV6-6 with TRBJ2-7; D remains ambiguous. V was shortened by 6 bases and J by 4 bases, with 10 bases between the two germline ends. Germline CDR1 MNHNY, CDR2 SVGAGI (reference sequence). The CDR3 has 12 residues. The CDR3 sequence is CASRTPVYEQYF. CDR3 nucleotide sequence: TGTGCCAGCAGGACTCCGGTTTACGAGCAGTACTTC.

The chain couples TRBV6-2 or TRBV6-3 to TRBJ2-2; TRBD2 matches at 12 bases. The length of the CDR3 is 15 residues. V lost 7 bases and J lost 6; bases outside the gene matches: 6. Germline V gene sequence: CDR1 MNHEY, CDR2 SVGEGT. CDR3 residues: CASTLAGGPSGELFF. The CDR3 DNA reads TGTGCCAGCACGCTAGCGGGAGGGCCTTCCGGGGAGCTGTTTTTT.

Of note for this clonotype: A much larger clonotype is one base distant, so this may be a read error. The CDR3 nucleotides are TGTGCCAGCAGTCCGACTAGCGGGAGAGGTAAGCAGTTCTTC. Its translation is CASSPTSGRGKQFF. The chain couples TRBV12-3 or TRBV12-4 to TRBJ2-1, with 12 nucleotides matching TRBD2. V lost 5 bases and J lost 11; bases outside the gene matches: 7. CDR3 length: 14 amino acids.

Of note for this clonotype: Mismatch with germline at one junction end may stem from a read error. The J gene is TRBJ2-5, the V gene TRBV5-5, with D unresolved. In germline, CDR1 is SGHKS, CDR2 YYEKEE (reference sequence). CDR3 length equals 15 residues. The CDR3: CVSSLKPRELETQYF. CDR3 bases: TGTGTCAGCAGCCTCAAACCGAGAGAGTTAGAGACCCAGTACTTC.

Comments on this clonotype: This sequence may be a read error, since a much larger clone differs from it by one base. This chain links TRBV10-3 with TRBJ2-7; 9 bases match TRBD2. This CDR3 has 15 amino acids. The germline gives CDR1 ENHRY, CDR2 SYGVKD. CDR3: CAITESGGRVNEQYF. The CDR3 bases are TGTGCCATCACTGAGTCGGGCGGGAGGGTAAACGAGCAGTACTTC.

With respect to this clonotype: The junction does not match germline at one end; this may be a read error. CDR3 nucleotides: TGCGCCAGCGGCTTGGAGAGCTCCTACAATGAGCAGTTCTTC. Translating gives CASGLESSYNEQFF. The chain carries TRBV5-1 and TRBJ2-1; no definite D call. CDR1 SGHRS and CDR2 YFSETQ come from the germline V gene. The CDR3 covers 14 residues.

The rearrangement links TRBV11-1 to TRBJ2-1, with 7 bases matching TRBD2. V lost 8 bases and J lost 4; bases outside the gene matches: 14. Germline V gene sequence: CDR1 SGHAT, CDR2 FQDESV (reference sequence). The CDR3 length is 16 residues. The CDR3 region is CASRGGSVRVYNEQFF. The CDR3 DNA is TGTGCCAGCCGCGGCGGGAGTGTGCGGGTATACAATGAGCAGTTCTTC.

The chain has TRBV28 and TRBJ2-1, with TRBD1 as a possible D gene (5 bases). There are 13 residues in the CDR3. In germline, CDR1 is MDHEN, CDR2 SYDVKM. With 6 bases removed from V and 10 bases from J, the gap between germline ends came to 16 bases. CDR3: CASSTDKTYEQFF. The DNA for the CDR3 is TGTGCCAGCAGCACGGACAAAACTTACGAGCAGTTCTTC.

The chain couples TRBV5-6 to TRBJ1-5; D might be TRBD1 (6 bases). Trimming pared 0 bases from V and 7 bases from J, leaving 14 bases between. The CDR3 spans 15 residues. Germline loops: CDR1 SGHDT, CDR2 YYEEEE. Written as DNA, the CDR3 is TGTGCCAGCAGCTTGGGGGCGCGACAGGTCCAGCCCCAGCATTTT. As protein: CASSLGARQVQPQHF.

Notes on this clonotype: Since a much larger clone is just one base distant, this may be a read error. This chain uses TRBV12-3 or TRBV12-4 with TRBJ1-3; the D gene is possibly TRBD1 (5 bases). The CDR3 has 16 amino acids. As DNA, the CDR3 is TGTGCCAGCAACGCGCAGGGAGGTCTCTCTGGAAACACCATACATTTT. It yields the protein CASNAQGGLSGNTIHF.

V and J are TRBV11-1 and TRBJ2-3; D might be TRBD2 (6 bases). The CDR3 covers 13 residues. Trimming shortened V by 9 bases and J by 4 bases, and 14 bases separated the two germline ends. Germline-derived CDR1 and CDR2 are SGHAT and FQDESV (reference sequence). The CDR3 DNA follows: TGTGCCAGTCAGGGACTGTGGGCAGATACGCAGTATTTT. Its translation is CASQGLWADTQYF.

In regard to this clonotype: The junction departs from the called germline gene at one end, perhaps through a read error. The rearrangement uses TRBV11-2 and TRBJ2-1; 7 nucleotides line up with TRBD2. Germline V CDR1 and CDR2: SGHAT, FQNNGV. This CDR3 spans 16 amino acids. CDR3 in amino acids: CTSSPMGREADNEQFF. CDR3 bases: TGTACCAGTAGTCCCATGGGACGGGAGGCCGACAATGAGCAGTTCTTC.

V usage is TRBV18 and J usage is TRBJ1-1; TRBD1 is a possible D gene (5 bases). Germline-derived CDR1 and CDR2 are KGHSH and LQKENI. V was trimmed by 3 bases and J by 5 bases, leaving 10 bases between them. CDR3 length equals 13 residues. The CDR3 spells CASSPRGQTEAFF. CDR3 bases: TGTGCCAGCTCACCTCGAGGACAAACTGAAGCTTTCTTT.

This clonotype came up many times. This chain links TRBV6-5 with TRBJ2-1; TRBD1 aligns across 8 bases. V dropped 6 bases and J dropped 7; count of bases not matched to a gene: 8. From germline, CDR1 is MNHEY and CDR2 SVGAGI. CDR3 length: 14 residues. CDR3 coding DNA: TGTGCCAGCAGCGGACAGGGCTCAAGGAATGAGCAGTTCTTC. Residues: CASSGQGSRNEQFF.

This clonotype was observed at least ten times. V is TRBV6-2 or TRBV6-3 and J is TRBJ2-3; TRBD2 might be the D (5 bases). CDR3 length equals 17 residues. Trimming left V 0 bases short and J 6 bases short, with 19 bases between. Germline assignment: CDR1 MNHEY and CDR2 SVGEGT. As DNA, the CDR3 is TGTGCCAGCAGTTACTCTGCGTACCCCGGTTGGAGGGATACGCAGTATTTT. This translates into CASSYSAYPGWRDTQYF.

The chain recombines TRBV5-1 with TRBJ2-1; D is unresolved. Trimming took off 0 bases at V and 5 bases at J, with 12 bases between the two ends. This CDR3 region has 15 residues. The V gene's germline CDR1 is SGHRS and CDR2 YFSETQ. CDR3 sequence (DNA): TGCGCCAGCAGCTTGGCCTTGGAGCTACACAATGAGCAGTTCTTC. Translated: CASSLALELHNEQFF.

The chain uses TRBV6-6 and TRBJ2-7; D gene unclear. This CDR3 is built from 12 residues. Between the trimmed V and J ends, which lost 1 base and 3 bases, there was a span of 4 bases. Germline V CDR1 and CDR2: MNHNY, SVGAGI (reference sequence). This chain's CDR3 is CASSYFGYEQYF. In DNA, the CDR3 is TGTGCCAGCAGTTACTTTGGCTACGAGCAGTACTTC.

As regards this clonotype: It may be a read error: a sequence one base away is much more abundant. The V and J genes are TRBV4-1 and TRBJ1-1; no clear D. Germline lookup yields CDR1 MGHRA and CDR2 YSYEKL. CDR3 length: 12 residues. The CDR3 reads CTSSAAGAGAFF. Here the CDR3 DNA reads TGCACCAGCAGTGCGGCCGGTGCTGGTGCTTTCTTT.

With regard to this clonotype: At one end the junction does not follow the germline gene, possibly because of a read error. The chain has TRBV2 and TRBJ2-7; D not resolved. The CDR3 sequence is 12 residues long. Germline V gene sequence: CDR1 SNHLY, CDR2 FYNNEI. CDR3 protein: CASMRQNYEQYF. CDR3 coding DNA: TGCGCCAGCATGCGGCAGAACTACGAGCAGTACTTC.

This clonotype has only one observation. This sequence joins TRBV5-6 and TRBJ2-4; D remains unclear. Germline CDR1 reads SGHDT; CDR2 reads YYEEEE. V was pared by 4 bases and J by 5 bases, with 19 bases between. The CDR3 length is 16 residues. The CDR3, as DNA: TGTGCCAGCAGCCCCCCAGTAGGAGTGGCGGAAAACATTCAGTACTTC. Amino acids: CASSPPVGVAENIQYF.

This clonotype appeared a few times. A read error may produce the germline difference seen at one junction end. Here the CDR3 reads CASSSGAQIMYVQYF. In DNA form, the CDR3 reads TGTGCCAGCAGCTCCGGCGCTCAGATAATGTACGTGCAGTACTTC. The chain has TRBV7-8 and TRBJ2-7; D call uncertain. This CDR3 has 15 residues. The germline gives CDR1 SGHVS, CDR2 FQNEAQ. The full variable domain, rest sourced from reference TRBV7-8 and TRBJ2-7, is GAGVSQSPRYKVAKRGQDVALRCDPISGHVSLFWYQQALGQGPEFLTYFQNEAQLDKSGLPSDRFFAERPEGSVSTLKIQRTQQEDSAVYLCASSSGAQIMYVQYFGPGTRLTVT.

This clonotype occurred a few times. The chain employs TRBV13 and TRBJ1-1, with D possibly TRBD1 on 5 matching bases. V lost 6 bases to trimming and J lost 0 bases, with 11 bases between them. Germline CDR1 and CDR2: PRHDT and FYEKMQ (reference sequence). The CDR3 has 14 amino acids. The CDR3 loop is CASRKGSMNTEAFF. The CDR3 DNA follows: TGTGCCAGCAGGAAGGGGTCCATGAACACTGAAGCTTTCTTT.

Points on this clonotype: A read error is possible here, since a much larger clone lies one base away. The CDR3 DNA reads TGTGCCGGGGGGTGGCCTGGGGCCAACGTCCTGACTTTC. Protein sequence: CAGGWPGANVLTF. The chain recombines TRBV12-3 or TRBV12-4 with TRBJ2-6; D is perhaps TRBD2 (6 bases). The CDR3 contains 13 residues. Trimming took off 11 bases at V and 2 bases at J, with 10 bases between the two ends.

This clonotype was picked up many times. The genes are TRBV29-1 and TRBJ1-6; TRBD1 aligns across 7 bases. There are 13 residues in the CDR3. Per the germline V gene, CDR1 is SQVTM and CDR2 is ANQGSEA. With V trimmed by 4 bases and J by 7 bases, 4 bases remained unmatched. The CDR3 DNA reads TGCAGCGTTGGGGAGGGGGCAAATTCACCCCTCCACTTT. It is translated as CSVGEGANSPLHF. The full variable domain, completed using reference TRBV29-1 and TRBJ1-6, is SAVISQKPSRDICQRGTSLTIQCQVDSQVTMMFWYRQQPGQSLTLIATANQGSEATYESGFVIDKFPISRPNLTFSTLTVSNMSPEDSSIYLCSVGEGANSPLHFGNGTRLTVT.

This clonotype has just one count. A read error may explain this, as a much larger clone is one base away. The CDR3 does not close with the conserved phenylalanine or tryptophan, likely indicating a read error. The chain recombines TRBV12-3 or TRBV12-4 with TRBJ1-1; unclear D gene. This CDR3 is built from 13 residues. With 1 base removed from V and 5 bases from J, the gap between germline ends came to 8 bases. This chain's CDR3 is CASSLGPRTEAFL. In DNA, the CDR3 is TGTGCCAGCAGTTTAGGGCCACGTACTGAAGCTTTCCTT.

This clonotype has only a few counts. The chain uses TRBV6-6 and TRBJ1-1; D uncertain. Trimming took off 7 bases at V and 2 bases at J, with 14 bases between the two ends. This CDR3 spans 14 amino acids. Germline V CDR1 and CDR2: MNHNY, SVGAGI (reference sequence). The CDR3 nucleotides read TGTGCCAGCACCACGCCTTCAGTTAACACTGAAGCTTTCTTT. Its translation: CASTTPSVNTEAFF.

The J gene is TRBJ1-2, the V gene TRBV29-1; D perhaps matches TRBD1 (6 bases). Deletions cut 6 bases from V and 7 bases from J, with 18 bases between. The germline V gene encodes CDR1 SQVTM and CDR2 ANQGSEA. The CDR3 runs 13 residues. CDR3 in amino acids: CSVMLNRDSGYTF. The CDR3 DNA reads TGCAGCGTAATGTTAAACAGGGATAGTGGCTACACCTTC.